This TCR beta chain derives from a study of cytomegalovirus exposure and HLA in healthy donors. CDR3 length: 18 amino acids. The V gene end was trimmed by 3 bases and the J gene end by 1 base; junction bases not matched to a gene: 7. The study ran its PCR with 60 Vbeta and 13 Jbeta primers. Repertoires were generated with immunoSEQ multiplex PCR, while TCRdb's copy carries only in-frame clones and drops some. In all, the sample yields 150,000 or so clones. The gene calls are TRBV23-1 and TRBJ1-5, with TRBD1 matching over 12 bases. TRBV23-1 is reported as an ORF; its role is uncertain. Material for sequencing was PBMCs. The TCR comes from a woman aged 55-70 years in good health and CMV-seronegative. The chain's CDR3 is CASSHQGQGARSNQPQHF. CDR3 DNA sequence: TGCGCCAGCAGTCACCAGGGACAGGGGGCGCGGAGCAATCAGCCCCAGCATTTT.